This record covers a single T cell receptor (beta chain). This clonotype was observed a handful of times. The antigen it binds to is not known. Qualities for individual bases were not recorded, and no much larger clone is one base off. The trim is 5 bases for V and 2 bases for J, with a gap of 10 bases between the germline ends. Taken from cysteine to phenylalanine, the CDR3 has 14 residues. CDR3 DNA is the only sequence kept; it has 42 bases, read in frame from the first base. The germline V gene sets CDR1 to MDHEN and CDR2 to SYDVKM. These data belong to a study of human T cells and chemical hapten exposure (dated by TCRdb to about 2021). At the level of the whole study: For sensitization, 2% DPC in acetone was applied to an approximately 2 cm by approximately 2 cm area of upper inner arm skin. Patients additionally received weekly therapeutic DPC doses to the scalp throughout the approximately 25-week study period. Patch testing was performed on the upper back with Finn chambers containing 0.01% DPC, and the patch tests were scored after 6 days according to International Contact Dermatitis Research Group standards. Alopecia areata with under or over 50% scalp involvement, alopecia totalis and alopecia universalis were represented in the patient cohort, which was mostly female. Libraries were pooled for sequencing, and per-sample TCR yields varied mainly because of small differences in library volumes within the pool. Peripheral blood TCR repertoire changes were tracked in vivo in alopecia patients during primary and secondary sensitization to the hapten diphenylcyclopropenone (DPC). Patient blood was sampled pre-sensitization (week 0) and at 2, 6 and about 24 weeks after DPC sensitization. Approximately 30 alopecia patients provided blood for TCR sequencing at one to four time points (pre-sensitization, 2, 6 and 24 weeks).

Library creation used RACE. The data were produced on a NextSeq 500. During library preparation, unique molecular identifiers were attached to individual cDNA molecules so that TCRs could be counted in a quantitative, reproducible way. From each blood RNA sample, both TCR alpha and TCR beta chains were sequenced. The authors' pipeline ran thus. A median of about 89,000 TCRs per sample was observed, with a range of roughly 20,000 to 700,000. The Decombinator software suite was used to annotate the V, J and CDR3 of the TCR reads. To make PS versus PT1 abundance plots, every sample was subsampled to the same number of TCRs (28,000). TCRs were defined as expanded if absent before sensitization and observed at least eight times at the 2-week time point. TCRdb reprocessing: public reads trimmed at Q25 with fastp, clones called with MiXCR, in-frame beta chains kept. Identical CDR3 proteins give one entry, which carries the most common genes and DNA. In this record, the V and J calls reflect TCRdb's handling and not the investigators' own analysis. For this sample the table gives roughly 120,000 distinct CDR3 sequences, of which about 12% were detected only once. The ten largest make up roughly 1.5% of the sample.

Overall study results and their limits: Alopecia, a presumed autoimmune disease, was present in all patients, so the immune response of the patients might differ from that of healthy individuals. After repeated subsampling, the strength of the expansion versus patch-test correlation and the threshold at which it became significant changed. Compared with pre-sensitization or healthy control sets, expanded TCRs formed significantly more large CDR3 similarity clusters, which is consistent with antigen-driven responses. A positive correlation was found between the number of PT1 expanded TCRs and patch test score, with significance reached at thresholds 8, 16 and 32 but not 4. No change with DPC sensitization was found in the number of TCRs above 1 in 1000 frequency, and no evidence of global repertoire structure alterations was found.

The sample's time point label is to be understood as: patch test 1, 2 weeks after DPC sensitization. The treatment or condition label of this sample denotes: therapeutic diphenylcyclopropenone sensitization with weekly scalp DPC. At every patch-test visit, the blood draw took place before the patch test was put on. Patients were eligible if aged 18 to 70, diagnosed with alopecia and judged suitable for DPC therapy, and pregnant patients were excluded. Total RNA was isolated from unfractionated whole blood collected in Tempus Blood RNA tubes. In this chain, TRBV28 is recombined with TRBJ2-1; the D call is tentative, TRBD1 or TRBD2, as each matches 5 bases. Sample: whole blood, taken in connection with sensitization to the hapten diphenylcyclopropenone (DPC). The sequence was collected from a woman aged 45 to 65 with alopecia areata. Some clones in this sample may be carry-over from other donors' samples. The bases are TGTGCCAGCAGTCGGGGACGGGCCTACAATGAGCAGTTCTTC. Its protein reads: CASSRGRAYNEQFF.